This TCR beta chain was identified in a study of blood T cell repertoires in COVID-19. How the authors handled the data: Reference gene primer amplification yielded estimated nucleated cell counts. The method was immunoSEQ multiplex PCR; TCRdb's version includes in-frame clones alone and lacks a portion of them. Clonal size and the V and J genes are those of that table, whereas D and trimming came from the DNA. The repertoire holds over 110,000 clones, with 70% to 90% as singletons. The CDR3 totals 15 residues. In germline, CDR1 is SGHRS, CDR2 YFSETQ. V gave up 2 bases and J gave up 2 bases; unmatched junction bases: 5.

The clonotype comes from a man between 65 and 80 years old with acute or convalescent COVID-19. V gene TRBV5-1 combines with J gene TRBJ2-7, with 9 nucleotides matching TRBD1. Sample: peripheral blood. This CDR3 reads CASSLPRQGAYEQYF. In DNA form, the CDR3 reads TGCGCCAGCAGCTTACCCCGACAGGGGGCCTACGAGCAGTACTTC.